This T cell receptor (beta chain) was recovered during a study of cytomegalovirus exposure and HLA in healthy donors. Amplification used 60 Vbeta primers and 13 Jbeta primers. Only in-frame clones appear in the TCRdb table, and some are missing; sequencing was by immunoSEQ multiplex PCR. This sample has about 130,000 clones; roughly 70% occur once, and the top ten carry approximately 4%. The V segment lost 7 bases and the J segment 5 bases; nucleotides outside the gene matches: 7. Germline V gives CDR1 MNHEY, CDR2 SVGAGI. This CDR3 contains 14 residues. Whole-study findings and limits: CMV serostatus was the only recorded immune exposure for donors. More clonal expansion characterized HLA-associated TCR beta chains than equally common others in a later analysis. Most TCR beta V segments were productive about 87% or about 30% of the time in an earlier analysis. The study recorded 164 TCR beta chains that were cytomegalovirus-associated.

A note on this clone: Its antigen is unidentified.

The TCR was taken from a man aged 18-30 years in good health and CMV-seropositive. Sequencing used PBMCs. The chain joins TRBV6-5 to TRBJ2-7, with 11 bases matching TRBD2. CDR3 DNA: TGTGCCAGCACGATTAGCGGGGGGGCCAACGAGCAGTACTTC. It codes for CASTISGGANEQYF.